Described below is a single T cell receptor beta chain sequence and its context. What it recognizes is unknown. TCRdb's table, derived via immunoSEQ multiplex PCR, lists solely in-frame clones and lacks some. The table shows tens of thousands of clones, with about 89% occurring only once. This entry comes from a study of OX40 agonist ivuxolimab in advanced cancers. General observations from the study: At 0.1 to 3.0 mg/kg and by week 6, CD4+ and CD8+ T cells in the blood had expanded clonally.

There are 15 residues in the CDR3. The V gene's germline CDR1 is SGHTS and CDR2 YDEGEE. Between the trimmed V and J ends, which lost 5 bases and 4 bases, there was a span of 19 bases. This clonotype was obtained from an adult with an advanced solid tumor such as melanoma, head and neck, liver or kidney cancer. The material sequenced was CD4+ or CD8+ T cells sorted from blood, taken in a trial of the OX40 agonist ivuxolimab. The chain couples TRBV5-8 to TRBJ2-7; D might be TRBD1 (6 bases). Written as DNA, the CDR3 is TGTGCCAGCAGGCCCCAGGGACACGGAGTGTACGAGCAGTACTTC. Its protein product is CASRPQGHGVYEQYF.